This T cell receptor beta chain came from a study of CD8+CD57+ T cells in acquired aplastic anemia. Across the whole study: Yields of DNA that came from sorted CD4+ and CD8+ cells averaged about 3.4 ug.

Whole-study findings and limits: A set of twenty-nine CD8+ CDR3 sequences was shared between patients and controls, and these sequences appeared highly expressed in patients. Patients did not significantly differ from controls in CD8+ Simpson's diversity.

Of note for this clonotype: Its antigen is still unknown. A read error may explain this, as a much larger clone is one base away.

CDR3 and TCR beta VDJ profiling relied on genomic DNA as the template. MiXCR, applied by TCRdb to the reads, yields one record per CDR3 protein. The data show under 150,000 distinct CDR3 sequences, roughly two fifths seen once. CDR3 size: 15 residues. The germline gives CDR1 LGHNA, CDR2 YNFKEQ. The chain is built from TRBV4-2 and TRBJ2-7; 12 bases fit TRBD2. The TCR comes from a human donor in good health, serving as a control. The sample was sorted CD4+, CD8+, or CD8+CD57+ T cells (not recorded which) from PBMCs. The CDR3: CASSTRLAGEYEQDF. CDR3 bases: TGTGCCAGCAGCACCAGACTAGCGGGGGAATACGAGCAGGACTTC.